A selection of T cell receptor beta chains follows, all from one sample in a study of CD8+ T cells in alopecia areata. The repertoire was sequenced with immunoSEQ multiplex PCR; TCRdb's copy has only in-frame clones and lacks some. The table includes about 150,000 clones, roughly 53% detected once. Sequencing used CD4+ T cells sorted from blood, obtained at week 0. The receptors were sampled from a human donor with alopecia areata. The CDR3 runs from the conserved cysteine through the conserved F or W. A D gene is named only where the DNA matches it firmly. Not every row has a clone size; where given, it reads once, few, many or a size class.

TRBV11-2	few	TRBJ1-1	TRBD1	13	TGTGCCAGCACCCGGGACAGGGGAACTGAAGCTTTCTTT	CASTRDRGTEAFF
TRBV2	.	TRBJ2-7	.	15	TGTGCCAGCAGTCAGACAGCCCCCCTCTCCTACGAGCAGTACTTC	CASSQTAPLSYEQYF
TRBV5-1	.	TRBJ1-1	.	14	TGCGCCAGCAGCTTGTGGGCAGCGAACACTGAAGCTTTCTTT	CASSLWAANTEAFF
TRBV4-1	.	TRBJ2-7	TRBD1	15	TGCGCCAGCAGCCAAGGCCAACTTAATGGACAGGGGCAGTACTTC	CASSQGQLNGQGQYF
TRBV6-5	.	TRBJ1-5	.	14	TGTGCCAGCAGTCCGACAGCAACAAATCAGCCCCAGCATTTT	CASSPTATNQPQHF
TRBV30	.	TRBJ1-5	TRBD1	12	TGTGCCCTTGGGACAGGGGCTCAGCCCCAGCATTTT	CALGTGAQPQHF
TRBV7-2	.	TRBJ2-5	TRBD1	14	TGTGCCAGCAGCCTGGGGACAGCCAAGGGGACCCAGTACTTC	CASSLGTAKGTQYF
TRBV30	.	TRBJ2-1	.	11	TGTGCCTGGAACTGGCGTGGTGAGCAGTTCTTC	CAWNWRGEQFF
TRBV5-1	.	TRBJ1-1	TRBD1	16	TGCGCCAGCAGCTTGGGCCAGACAGGGTCAAACACTGAAGCTTTCTTT	CASSLGQTGSNTEAFF
TRBV5-1	.	TRBJ1-2	.	14	TGCGCCAGCAGGGGTGAGCTAGCTAACTATGGCTACACCTTC	CASRGELANYGYTF
TRBV27	.	TRBJ1-6	.	15	TGTGCCAGCAGTCCCCGACAGCTATTTAATTCACCCCTCCACTTT	CASSPRQLFNSPLHF
TRBV5-1	.	TRBJ2-5	TRBD1	16	TGCGCCAGCAGCTCGGACCCCGGGACAGGGGTATGGACCCAGTACTTC	CASSSDPGTGVWTQYF
TRBV9	.	TRBJ1-2	TRBD1	14	TGTGCCACCAGGACAGGGGGCTGGTACTATGGCTACACCTTC	CATRTGGWYYGYTF
TRBV29-1	.	TRBJ2-1	.	12	TGCAGCGTTGTTTTCCAGGGCGATGAGCAGTTCTTC	CSVVFQGDEQFF
TRBV5-4	few	TRBJ1-6	TRBD1	15	TGTGCCAGCAGCTTGCCCGGGACAGCGAATTCACCCCTCCACTTT	CASSLPGTANSPLHF
TRBV30	.	TRBJ1-2	.	15	TGTGCCTGGGCCGGCAGCTCAGTATCTAACTATGGCTACACCTTC	CAWAGSSVSNYGYTF
TRBV29-1	.	TRBJ1-5	.	13	TGCAGCGTTTCCCCGGGTCCCAATCAGCCCCAGCATTTT	CSVSPGPNQPQHF
TRBV25-1	.	TRBJ2-3	TRBD2	17	TGTGCCAGCAGTGAATATAGAGGCGGGGGGGCCCCAGATACGCAGTATTTT	CASSEYRGGGAPDTQYF
TRBV6-5	.	TRBJ2-5	.	15	TGTGCCAGCAGTCGTGGGTCCCTCGGAGAAGAGACCCAGTACTTC	CASSRGSLGEETQYF
TRBV2	once	TRBJ1-1	.	14	TGTGCCAGCAGTGAAGGCAGGCTGAACACTGAAGCTTTCTTT	CASSEGRLNTEAFF
TRBV15	.	TRBJ1-6	.	16	TGTGCCACCAGCAGAGATCCAACAGCATCCAATTCACCCCTCCACTTT	CATSRDPTASNSPLHF
TRBV5-1	.	TRBJ1-2	TRBD1	16	TGCGCCAGCAGCTTGGCCGGGCAGGGGGAAGGCTATGGCTACACCTTC	CASSLAGQGEGYGYTF
TRBV5-1	few	TRBJ2-3	TRBD2	16	TGCGCCAGCAGCTTTGGTAGCGGGGGCAAGCAAGATACGCAGTATTTT	CASSFGSGGKQDTQYF
TRBV7-8	.	TRBJ2-5	TRBD1	14	TGTGCCAGCAGCCGAGACAGGGACCAAGAGACCCAGTACTTC	CASSRDRDQETQYF
TRBV4-3	once	TRBJ1-2	TRBD1	14	TGCGCCAGCAGCCAAGAGCAGGGGACAGGGGGCTACACCTTC	CASSQEQGTGGYTF